The entry below describes one T cell receptor beta chain. The target antigen is unknown. V lost 4 bases and J 6 bases, leaving 13 bases between the germline ends. The CDR3 has 14 amino acids. Germline CDR1 is SGHNT and CDR2 is YYREEE (reference sequence). This entry belongs to a study of lymphopenia after photon versus proton radiotherapy. Overall study results and limits: Survival link was tested only in deceased patients; proton benefit remains a possibility.

Only in-frame clones appear in the TCRdb table, and some are missing; sequencing was by immunoSEQ multiplex PCR. The table records about 70,000 clones, around 90% of them present only once. The chain couples TRBV5-4 to TRBJ2-2; D is ambiguous. The receptor comes from a woman aged 40 to 55 with cholangiocarcinoma. Here the sequenced sample was peripheral blood, taken from a patient treated with photon-based radiotherapy. As DNA, the CDR3 is TGTGCCAGCAGCCCGGACGCATGGTCCGGGGAGCTGTTTTTT. The encoded protein is CASSPDAWSGELFF. Combining the CDR3 with reference TRBV5-4 and TRBJ2-2 gives the whole variable domain ETGVTQSPTHLIKTRGQQVTLRCSSQSGHNTVSWYQQALGQGPQFIFQYYREEENGRGNFPPRFSGLQFPNYSSELNVNALELDDSALYLCASSPDAWSGELFFGEGSRLTVL.